The entry below describes one T cell receptor (beta chain). TCRdb's table, derived via immunoSEQ multiplex PCR, lists solely in-frame clones and lacks some. This sample has roughly 400,000 clones, with around nine tenths found just once. The sample originates from a study of control samples from healthy donors and cancer patients. Germline CDR1 and CDR2: LNHDA and SQIVND (reference sequence). Trimming shortened V by 9 bases and J by 2 bases, and 10 bases separated the two germline ends. The CDR3 contains 12 residues. This chain connects TRBV19 to TRBJ2-5, with a weak D call TRBD2 (6 bases). Sequencing was performed on PBMCs. The receptor was derived from a man aged 35-49 years with head and neck cancer. CDR3 sequence (DNA): TGTGCCAGCGGAGGGCCTCAAGAGACCCAGTACTTC. This gives the protein CASGGPQETQYF.